This T cell receptor beta chain was sequenced during a study of CD4+ T cells in melanoma. Study observations and caveats: Neoantigen-specific CD4+ T cells in melanoma reportedly had diverse differentiation states. CD8+ T cell, macrophage and B cell function reportedly correlated with neoantigen-specific CD4+ T cells.

Assay: immunoSEQ multiplex PCR; the TCRdb copy retains only in-frame clones and omits some. The data show approximately 47,000 clones, approximately 89% seen once. Regarding this clone: Antigen: not known.

The clonotype originates from a human donor with melanoma. Sequenced material: peripheral blood.

CDR3 nucleotides: TGTGCCAGCAGCCGGGACAGAAAAACCTACGAGCAGTACTTC. This gives the protein CASSRDRKTYEQYF. V usage is TRBV6-5 and J usage is TRBJ2-7; the match to TRBD1 covers 7 bases. Losses at the gene ends were 6 bases for V and 2 bases for J; bases not matched to a gene: 7. The germline gives CDR1 MNHEY, CDR2 SVGAGI. The CDR3 spans 14 residues.